The clone carrying this T cell receptor (beta chain) was observed a handful of times. These data originate in a study of blood T cell repertoires in COVID-19. Study at large: Specimens from acute and convalescent COVID-19 originated in the United States, Italy and Spain.

Germline values: CDR1 LNHNV, CDR2 YYDKDF (reference sequence). The CDR3 totals 15 residues. The V gene end was trimmed by 2 bases and the J gene end by 3 bases; junction bases not matched to a gene: 3. Original data processing: Using reference gene primer amplification, nucleated cell counts were estimated. Clones were sequenced by immunoSEQ multiplex PCR, and TCRdb holds only the in-frame ones, with some missing. V and J calls and clone size are as listed in that table; D and trimming were resolved from the DNA. The sample includes 63,000 or so clones, roughly 91% seen only once; the top ten take approximately 1.5%.

Specimen: peripheral blood. This clonotype was obtained from a man in his 60s with acute or convalescent COVID-19. The chain employs TRBV15 and TRBJ2-7; 11 bases match TRBD2. CDR3 in DNA: TGTGCCACCAGCAGACCTACTAGCGGGGGCTACGAGCAGTACTTC. This gives the protein CATSRPTSGGYEQYF.